The 21 T cell receptor beta chains given below trace back to one sample, sequenced in a study of blood T cell repertoires in COVID-19. The table came from immunoSEQ multiplex PCR; TCRdb's copy has only in-frame clones and leaves some out. The sample shows 73,000 or so clones, roughly 85% of them seen only once. Sequencing was performed on peripheral blood. The receptors come from a man between 25 and 39 years old with acute or convalescent COVID-19.

J is TRBJ2-3 and V is TRBV18; 8 bases line up with TRBD2. CDR3 length equals 15 residues. The junction had 5 bases not matched to a gene; V was cut back by 0 bases and J by 6 bases. CDR1 and CDR2 (germline): KGHSH, LQKENI. The CDR3: CASSPPGLALDTQYF. DNA of the CDR3: TGTGCCAGCTCACCACCCGGACTAGCCCTGGATACGCAGTATTTT. The full variable domain, its missing parts supplied by reference TRBV18 and TRBJ2-3, is NAGVMQNPRHLVRRRGQEARLRCSPMKGHSHVYWYRQLPEEGLKFMVYLQKENIIDESGMPKERFSAEFPKEGPSILRIQQVVRGDSAAYFCASSPPGLALDTQYFGPGTRLTVL.

The J gene is TRBJ1-2, the V gene TRBV13; D is possibly TRBD1 (5 bases). The V end was cut by 0 bases, the J end by 4 bases, with 15 bases between. The CDR3 is 16 amino acids. Germline loops: CDR1 PRHDT, CDR2 FYEKMQ (reference sequence). The DNA of the CDR3 is TGTGCCAGCAGCTTAGGCTCAAAGGGCGGGGGCTATGGCTACACCTTC. Its translation is CASSLGSKGGGYGYTF.

This clone was observed once. The chain is built from TRBV7-8 and TRBJ1-1, with a tentative D call TRBD1 (5 bases). The CDR3 consists of 15 residues. Germline V gives CDR1 SGHVS, CDR2 FQNEAQ. V was pared by 5 bases and J by 2 bases, with 15 bases between. The CDR3 bases are TGTGCCAGCAGCCCACAACGGACAACTAACACTGAAGCTTTCTTT. Amino acid sequence: CASSPQRTTNTEAFF.

This clone was observed once. The chain couples TRBV3-1 (or the pseudogene TRBV3-2) to TRBJ2-3, with D uncertain. The CDR3 is 14 residues long. The ends were cut back, 1 base at V and 6 bases at J, with 11 bases in the middle. Germline lookup yields CDR1 LGHDT and CDR2 YNNKEL (reference sequence). In nucleotides, the CDR3 is TGTGCCAGCAGCCAAGCGTCCGGGTTTGATACGCAGTATTTT. Protein: CASSQASGFDTQYF.

This sequence joins TRBV30 and TRBJ1-1; D might be TRBD1 (6 bases). CDR1 is GTSNPN and CDR2 is SVGIG in the germline V gene (reference sequence). V was trimmed by 7 bases and J by 0 bases, leaving 12 bases between them. CDR3 length: 13 amino acids. The CDR3 region has the DNA TGTGCCTCCAACAGGGATTTGAACACTGAAGCTTTCTTT. Its translation: CASNRDLNTEAFF. The variable domain in full, with the rest retrieved from reference TRBV30 and TRBJ1-1, is SQTIHQWPATLVQPVGSPLSLECTVEGTSNPNLYWYRQAAGRGLQLLFYSVGIGQISSEVPQNLSASRPQDRQFILSSKKLLLSDSGFYLCASNRDLNTEAFFGQGTRLTVV.

This clone is a singleton in its sample. The gene calls are TRBV6-6 and TRBJ1-5, with TRBD1 matching over 7 bases. The ends lost 6 bases at V and 0 bases at J; junction bases unmatched: 8. This CDR3 has 16 amino acids. The germline V gene encodes CDR1 MNHNY and CDR2 SVGAGI (reference sequence). CDR3 nucleotide sequence: TGTGCCAGCAGGTCCGGGACAGCTTATAGCAATCAGCCCCAGCATTTT. Protein product: CASRSGTAYSNQPQHF.

The rearrangement links TRBV15 to TRBJ2-6, with 8 positions matching TRBD1. The ends lost 6 bases at V and 2 bases at J; junction bases unmatched: 6. Germline V gene sequence: CDR1 LNHNV, CDR2 YYDKDF (reference sequence). The CDR3 has 16 amino acids. The CDR3 loop reads CATREPGGAGANVLTF. CDR3 coding DNA: TGTGCCACCAGAGAACCAGGGGGCGCTGGGGCCAACGTCCTGACTTTC.

This clone was observed a handful of times. The CDR3: CASLFCTDTQYF. CDR3 nucleotides: TGTGCCAGCCTCTTTTGCACAGATACGCAGTATTTT. The J gene is TRBJ2-3, the V gene TRBV25-1; no clear D gene. Trimming cost V 8 bases and J 1 base, with 7 bases left between them. Germline V gives CDR1 MGHDK, CDR2 SYGVNS. The CDR3 covers 12 residues.

The chain carries TRBV9 and TRBJ2-1; 11 positions agree with TRBD2. CDR1 and CDR2 (germline): SGDLS, YYNGEE. This CDR3 is built from 19 residues. V trimming: 0 bases; J trimming: 4 bases; junction bases outside the gene matches: 12. CDR3 bases: TGTGCCAGCAGCGTAGAGGGGGGGTCCCTAGCGGGAGGTTACAATGAGCAGTTCTTC. This gives the protein CASSVEGGSLAGGYNEQFF.

This chain uses TRBV6-5 with TRBJ1-4; unclear D gene. Between the trimmed V and J ends, which lost 4 bases and 7 bases, there was a span of 13 bases. The CDR3 is 14 residues long. Germline CDR1 MNHEY, CDR2 SVGAGI. CDR3 bases: TGTGCCAGCAGTTCACCAGAAAGGAGTGAAAAACTGTTTTTT. It specifies CASSSPERSEKLFF.

V gene TRBV4-1 combines with J gene TRBJ1-2; D is possibly TRBD1 (6 bases). The germline CDR1 and CDR2 sequences are MGHRA and YSYEKL. The CDR3 runs 16 residues. Trimming shortened V by 1 base and J by 3 bases, and 15 bases separated the two germline ends. This CDR3 reads CASSQGSGRGDYGYTF. CDR3 nucleotide sequence: TGCGCCAGCAGCCAAGGGTCCGGCAGGGGCGACTATGGCTACACCTTC.

This chain joins TRBV11-2 and TRBJ2-1, with 9 bases fitting TRBD2. The V gene end was trimmed by 5 bases and the J gene end by 4 bases; junction bases not matched to a gene: 6. The CDR3 consists of 15 residues. Germline V lookup: CDR1 SGHAT, CDR2 FQNNGV. CDR3 sequence reads: CASSVGLAYYNEQFF. The CDR3 DNA reads as TGTGCCAGCAGCGTAGGACTAGCGTATTACAATGAGCAGTTCTTC.

This sequence joins TRBV7-8 and TRBJ1-1; D gene ambiguous. Trimming pared 5 bases from V and 12 bases from J, leaving 13 bases between. This CDR3 region has 11 residues. The V gene's germline CDR1 is SGHVS and CDR2 FQNEAQ. As DNA, the CDR3 is TGTGCCAGCAGCCCCGATCGGAGACCTTTCTTT. It specifies CASSPDRRPFF.

The gene calls are TRBV5-4 and TRBJ2-7; 10 bases align to TRBD1. From germline, CDR1 is SGHNT and CDR2 YYREEE (reference sequence). CDR3 length equals 16 residues. Trimming removed 1 base from V and 7 bases from J; junction bases left unmatched: 11. CDR3 in amino acids: CASSLPGQGFPREQYF. CDR3 in DNA: TGTGCCAGCAGCTTGCCGGGACAGGGGTTCCCTCGGGAGCAGTACTTC.

V usage is TRBV19 and J usage is TRBJ1-6, with a weak D call TRBD1 (5 bases). Trimming pared 5 bases from V and 7 bases from J, leaving 6 bases between. Germline loops: CDR1 LNHDA, CDR2 SQIVND (reference sequence). The CDR3 totals 12 residues. The DNA of the CDR3 is TGTGCCAGTAGTGACAGCAATTCACCCCTCCACTTT. Translating it yields CASSDSNSPLHF. The full variable domain, rest sourced from reference TRBV19 and TRBJ1-6, is DGGITQSPKYLFRKEGQNVTLSCEQNLNHDAMYWYRQDPGQGLRLIYYSQIVNDFQKGDIAEGYSVSREKKESFPLTVTSAQKNPTAFYLCASSDSNSPLHFGNGTRLTVT.

The V and J genes are TRBV29-1 and TRBJ2-3; D possibly corresponds to TRBD1 (5 bases). This CDR3 is 14 amino acids long. V was cut by 8 bases and J by 0 bases, with 15 bases left in between. The germline V gene has CDR1 SQVTM and CDR2 ANQGSEA. Here the CDR3 DNA reads TGCAGCATCAGACAGAGCTTTAGCACAGATACGCAGTATTTT. This gives the protein CSIRQSFSTDTQYF.

The J gene is TRBJ2-7, the V gene TRBV3-1 (or the pseudogene TRBV3-2); the match to TRBD2 covers 9 bases. The CDR3 runs 12 residues. V trimming: 2 bases; J trimming: 11 bases; junction bases outside the gene matches: 4. Germline loops: CDR1 LGHDT, CDR2 YNNKEL (reference sequence). CDR3 in DNA: TGTGCCAGCAGCCAATCTCGCGGGAGGGAGTACTTC. This translates into CASSQSRGREYF.

Only one count was recorded for this clone. This chain links TRBV7-2 with TRBJ1-2; possibly TRBD1 for D (6 bases). Looked up from germline, CDR1 is SGHTA and CDR2 is FQGNSA. This CDR3 region has 13 residues. Trimming removed 5 bases at V and 7 bases at J, with 14 bases between. The CDR3 DNA reads TGTGCCAGCAGCCAATATGGACAGATTGGCTACACCTTC. Its translation is CASSQYGQIGYTF.

The V gene is TRBV9, the J gene TRBJ1-2; D is perhaps TRBD1 (5 bases). CDR1 is SGDLS and CDR2 is YYNGEE in the germline V gene. V was trimmed by 0 bases and J by 0 bases, leaving 9 bases between them. The CDR3 totals 15 residues. CDR3 amino acids: CASSVGPGTNYGYTF. DNA of the CDR3: TGTGCCAGCAGCGTAGGGCCAGGGACTAACTATGGCTACACCTTC.

The chain employs TRBV10-1 and TRBJ2-5; TRBD2 matches 15 bases. CDR3 length equals 16 residues. Trimming took 5 bases from V and 5 from J; bases not matched to a gene: 6. The germline gives CDR1 WNHNN, CDR2 SYGVQD (reference sequence). CDR3 residues: CASSPGLAGGRETQYF. The CDR3 DNA reads as TGCGCCAGCAGTCCGGGACTAGCGGGAGGCCGGGAGACCCAGTACTTC.

The J gene is TRBJ2-7, the V gene TRBV23-1; D is ambiguous. TRBV23-1 falls under the ORF class, with uncertain function. V dropped 0 bases and J dropped 0 bases, with 9 bases sitting between them. The CDR3 is 15 residues long. In nucleotides, the CDR3 is TGCGCCAGCAGTCAATCGCTAAGAAGCTCCTACGAGCAGTACTTC. Translated, it gives CASSQSLRSSYEQYF.